The 25 T cell receptor beta chains given below trace back to one sample, sequenced in a study of CD8 T cells in Susac syndrome. Reverse transcription used about 0.45 to 1 ug RNA and random hexamers. MiXCR, applied by TCRdb to the immunoSEQ multiplex PCR reads, yields one record per CDR3 protein. The data hold about 250,000 distinct CDR3 sequences, with roughly 93% observed a single time. Sequenced sample: CD4+ T cells from PBMCs. The receptors derive from a human donor with multiple sclerosis.

This sequence joins TRBV30 and TRBJ1-1; D possibly corresponds to TRBD1 (6 bases). The V gene lost 2 bases and the J gene lost 9 bases, with 16 bases spanning the gap. Germline V gene data show CDR1 as GTSNPN and CDR2 as SVGIG (reference sequence). This CDR3 comprises 13 residues. In DNA, the CDR3 is TGTGCCTGGAGTATCTCGAGGGGGTTTCAAGCTTTCTTT. This codes for CAWSISRGFQAFF.

The rearrangement joins TRBV6-6 to TRBJ2-2; a weak D match, TRBD2 (5 bases). Germline V lookup: CDR1 MNHNY, CDR2 SVGAGI (reference sequence). There are 16 residues in the CDR3. Trimming took off 2 bases at V and 2 bases at J, with 12 bases between the two ends. In DNA, the CDR3 is TGTGCCAGCAGTTACCCACTAGGCCCAAACACCGGGGAGCTGTTTTTT. Translation: CASSYPLGPNTGELFF.

The chain employs TRBV6-5 and TRBJ1-3; the match to TRBD1 covers 8 bases. Trimming cost V 5 bases and J 5 bases; bases outside gene matches: 2. The CDR3 contains 13 residues. Looked up from germline, CDR1 is MNHEY and CDR2 is SVGAGI. The chain's CDR3 is CASSRQGRNTIYF. DNA of the CDR3: TGTGCCAGCAGTCGACAGGGGCGAAACACCATATATTTT.

The V and J genes are TRBV12-3 or TRBV12-4 and TRBJ2-3; 7 bases map to TRBD2. The CDR3 loop spans 13 amino acids. V lost 5 bases and J lost 6; bases outside the gene matches: 5. The DNA of the CDR3 is TGTGCCAGCAGTCCCGGGGGGTGGGATACGCAGTATTTT. It codes for CASSPGGWDTQYF.

The chain uses TRBV6-5 and TRBJ1-1; perhaps TRBD1 as D (5 bases). Germline loops: CDR1 MNHEY, CDR2 SVGAGI. V lost 8 bases and J lost 6, with 13 bases in between. This CDR3 contains 12 residues. The CDR3 protein is CASRNRYAEAFF. CDR3 in DNA: TGTGCCAGCCGGAACAGGTACGCTGAAGCTTTCTTT.

The chain recombines TRBV9 with TRBJ2-1; D is ambiguous. The CDR3 is 14 amino acids. Per germline, CDR1 SGDLS and CDR2 YYNGEE. V lost 3 bases and J 9 bases, leaving 16 bases between the germline ends. DNA of the CDR3: TGTGCCAGCAGCGCCCTCGCGCTATCCCTTGAGCAGTTCTTC. It yields the protein CASSALALSLEQFF. The entire variable domain, with the rest obtained from reference TRBV9 and TRBJ2-1, is as follows: DSGVTQTPKHLITATGQRVTLRCSPRSGDLSVYWYQQSLDQGLQFLIQYYNGEERAKGNILERFSAQQFPDLHSELNLSSLELGDSALYFCASSALALSLEQFFGPGTRLTVL.

V usage is TRBV3-1 and J usage is TRBJ2-1; 7 bases fit TRBD2. This CDR3 region has 15 residues. Germline V lookup: CDR1 LGHDT, CDR2 YNNKEL (reference sequence). The V and J ends lost 0 bases and 4 bases, in that order; junction bases with no gene match: 3. CDR3 loop: CASSQEPGGYNEQFF. In DNA form, the CDR3 reads TGTGCCAGCAGCCAAGAACCGGGGGGTTACAATGAGCAGTTCTTC.

The V gene is TRBV4-1, the J gene TRBJ2-7; the match to TRBD1 covers 9 bases. This CDR3 is 15 amino acids long. Germline CDR1 reads MGHRA; CDR2 reads YSYEKL. The V segment lost 1 base and the J segment 6 bases; nucleotides outside the gene matches: 7. CDR3 protein: CASSQGGQGRGEQYF. The CDR3 nucleotides are TGCGCCAGCAGCCAAGGGGGACAGGGTCGAGGCGAGCAGTACTTC.

The V gene is TRBV7-2, the J gene TRBJ2-3, with a tentative D call TRBD2 (6 bases). Germline values: CDR1 SGHTA, CDR2 FQGNSA. Trimming removed 4 bases from V and 6 bases from J, with 14 bases in between. This CDR3 has 14 amino acids. This CDR3 is CASSWGGVEDTQYF. The CDR3 coding sequence is TGTGCCAGCAGCTGGGGAGGAGTCGAGGATACGCAGTATTTT.

This clonotype was seen a few times. Compared with germline, one end of the junction differs, possibly owing to a read error. V is TRBV5-1 and J is TRBJ2-1; possibly TRBD1 for D (6 bases). Per germline, CDR1 SGHRS and CDR2 YFSETQ. CDR3 length: 12 amino acids. The chain's CDR3 is CASSLQGHEQFF. CDR3 bases: TGTGCCAGCAGTTTACAGGGCCATGAGCAGTTCTTC.

The rearrangement links TRBV7-3 to TRBJ1-1; no reliable D call. This CDR3 has 12 residues. V was clipped by 10 bases and J by 4 bases, with 13 bases between them. Germline CDR1 SGHTA, CDR2 FQGTGA. The CDR3 DNA follows: TGTGCCACAACAGAATACGGCACTGAAGCTTTCTTT. It encodes CATTEYGTEAFF.

This clonotype was observed once. The chain couples TRBV24-1 to TRBJ2-1; 8 positions match TRBD1. V shed 4 bases and J 7 bases; nucleotides not matched to a gene: 5. CDR1 KGHDR and CDR2 SFDVKD come from the germline V gene. The CDR3 spans 14 residues. The CDR3 DNA sequence: TGTGCCACCAGTGACGGGGGACAGGAGAATGAGCAGTTCTTC. It yields the protein CATSDGGQENEQFF.

The chain employs TRBV29-1 and TRBJ1-2; tentative D call: TRBD1 (6 bases). The V end was cut by 6 bases, the J end by 10 bases, with 12 bases between. Per the germline V gene, CDR1 is SQVTM and CDR2 is ANQGSEA. CDR3 length: 10 residues. For the CDR3, the DNA is TGCAGCGTAGTCCGGGGACACTACACCTTC. It translates to CSVVRGHYTF.

This chain joins TRBV30 and TRBJ2-5; 8 nucleotides agree with TRBD2. J was trimmed by 5 bases and V by 0 bases; bases with no gene match: 8. The germline gives CDR1 GTSNPN, CDR2 SVGIG (reference sequence). This CDR3 has 15 amino acids. In DNA, the CDR3 is TGTGCCTGGAGTGTACAGCGGGGGCCCGGGGAGACCCAGTACTTC. This codes for CAWSVQRGPGETQYF. The variable domain in full, with the rest retrieved from reference TRBV30 and TRBJ2-5, is SQTIHQWPATLVQPVGSPLSLECTVEGTSNPNLYWYRQAAGRGLQLLFYSVGIGQISSEVPQNLSASRPQDRQFILSSKKLLLSDSGFYLCAWSVQRGPGETQYFGPGTRLLVL.

The chain joins TRBV4-2 to TRBJ1-4, with D possibly matching TRBD1 (6 bases). The V end lost 4 bases, the J end lost 5 bases, and 14 bases lay between the germline ends. This CDR3 has 15 amino acids. CDR1 LGHNA and CDR2 YNFKEQ come from the germline V gene. CDR3: CASSPRGERNEKLFF. The DNA for the CDR3 is TGTGCCAGCAGCCCGAGGGGGGAAAGGAATGAAAAACTGTTTTTT.

This clonotype has just one count. This sequence joins TRBV5-1 and TRBJ1-1; 9 nucleotides line up with TRBD1. Trimming removed 5 bases from V and 4 bases from J; junction bases left unmatched: 6. There are 14 residues in the CDR3. Germline loops: CDR1 SGHRS, CDR2 YFSETQ. As DNA, the CDR3 is TGCGCCAGCAGGCCTGACAGGGGGAGCACTGAAGCTTTCTTT. Translating gives CASRPDRGSTEAFF.

J is TRBJ1-5 and V is TRBV18, with D maybe TRBD1 (6 bases). This CDR3 is 15 amino acids long. Trimming removed 2 bases at V and 2 bases at J, with 10 bases between. Germline assignment: CDR1 KGHSH and CDR2 LQKENI. This chain's CDR3 is CASSPLTGGNQPQHF. The DNA of the CDR3 is TGTGCCAGCTCACCATTGACAGGCGGCAATCAGCCCCAGCATTTT.

This clonotype was observed once. The chain has TRBV5-1 and TRBJ2-7, with 7 positions matching TRBD1. V trimming: 3 bases; J trimming: 6 bases; junction bases outside the gene matches: 9. Germline V gene sequence: CDR1 SGHRS, CDR2 YFSETQ. The CDR3 runs 14 residues. The CDR3 DNA is TGCGCCAGCAGCTCTAGACAGGGCACCGGCGAGCAGTACTTC. Protein sequence: CASSSRQGTGEQYF. Full variable domain (outside the CDR3, taken from reference TRBV5-1 and TRBJ2-7): KAGVTQTPRYLIKTRGQQVTLSCSPISGHRSVSWYQQTPGQGLQFLFEYFSETQRNKGNFPGRFSGRQFSNSRSEMNVSTLELGDSALYLCASSSRQGTGEQYFGPGTRLTVT.

The V and J genes are TRBV29-1 and TRBJ2-5; 9 positions match TRBD2. The CDR3 totals 11 residues. CDR1 is SQVTM and CDR2 is ANQGSEA in the germline V gene. The CDR3 DNA reads TGCATGGGACTAGCATGGGAGACCCAGTACTTC. Residues: CMGLAWETQYF. Filled out from reference TRBV29-1 and TRBJ2-5, the complete variable domain reads SAVISQKPSRDICQRGTSLTIQCQVDSQVTMMFWYRQQPGQSLTLIATANQGSEATYESGFVIDKFPISRPNLTFSTLTVSNMSPEDSSIYLCMGLAWETQYFGPGTRLLVL.

The rearrangement uses TRBV6-2 or TRBV6-3 and TRBJ1-2; no firm D call. The germline V gene encodes CDR1 MNHEY and CDR2 SVGEGT. The CDR3 spans 13 residues. The V end was cut by 4 bases, the J end by 7 bases, with 13 bases between. CDR3 bases: TGTGCCAGCAGTTTGCCCCCGTCCGGTGGCTACACCTTC. Protein sequence: CASSLPPSGGYTF.

CDR3 protein: CASSYLASGRYNEQFF. In DNA form, the CDR3 reads TGTGCCAGCAGCTACCTGGCCAGCGGGAGATACAATGAGCAGTTCTTC. The gene calls are TRBV11-1 and TRBJ2-1; the match to TRBD2 covers 8 bases. Trimming at V came to 4 bases and at J to 4 bases, leaving 9 bases not matched to a gene. Germline V gene data show CDR1 as SGHAT and CDR2 as FQDESV (reference sequence). The CDR3 runs to 16 residues. Full variable domain (remainder filled in from reference TRBV11-1 and TRBJ2-1): EAEVAQSPRYKITEKSQAVAFWCDPISGHATLYWYRQILGQGPELLVQFQDESVVDDSQLPKDRFSAERLKGVDSTLKIQPAELGDSAMYLCASSYLASGRYNEQFFGPGTRLTVL.

This clonotype was observed a handful of times. The CDR3 protein is CSVEGPSTDTQYF. CDR3 nucleotides: TGCAGCGTTGAAGGTCCTAGCACAGATACGCAGTATTTT. The V gene is TRBV29-1, the J gene TRBJ2-3; no clear D gene. Germline values: CDR1 SQVTM, CDR2 ANQGSEA. V lost 1 base and J 0 bases, leaving 5 bases between the germline ends. The CDR3 totals 13 residues.

The chain uses TRBV15 and TRBJ2-1; maybe TRBD1 (6 bases). CDR3 length: 15 amino acids. From germline, CDR1 is LNHNV and CDR2 YYDKDF (reference sequence). V was cut by 1 base and J by 1 base, with 8 bases left in between. The CDR3 sequence is CATSRVGGSYNEQFF. Here the CDR3 DNA reads TGTGCCACCAGCAGAGTAGGGGGTTCCTACAATGAGCAGTTCTTC.

The chain is built from TRBV29-1 and TRBJ2-2; D is possibly TRBD2 (6 bases). V was trimmed by 3 bases and J by 5 bases, leaving 10 bases between them. Germline lookup yields CDR1 SQVTM and CDR2 ANQGSEA. There are 13 residues in the CDR3. The CDR3 loop reads CSVDAGLTGELFF. Here the CDR3 DNA reads TGCAGCGTTGATGCGGGACTGACCGGGGAGCTGTTTTTT.

The chain uses TRBV30 and TRBJ1-4, with D possibly TRBD1 on 5 matching bases. The CDR3 runs 13 residues. CDR1 and CDR2 from the germline V gene are GTSNPN and SVGIG (reference sequence). Trimming took off 5 bases at V and 5 bases at J, with 12 bases between the two ends. The CDR3 sequence: CAWATDPNEKLFF. In nucleotides, the CDR3 is TGTGCCTGGGCGACAGACCCCAATGAAAAACTGTTTTTT.